The 20 T cell receptor beta chains listed next were all sequenced from one sample in a study of patients and donors after allogeneic stem cell transplantation (TCRdb year 2020). The library was built by means of RT-PCR. TCRdb records NextSeq 550 as the sequencer. In TCRdb, the public reads were trimmed at Q25 with fastp and aligned with MiXCR, with productive beta chains retained. Entries that share a CDR3 protein sequence are merged under the most common genes and DNA. The sample data list about a million distinct CDR3 sequences, and about a sixth of these were observed just once. The ten largest clonotypes hold about 6% of the sample. Sequenced: blood, either unsorted or a sorted T cell fraction (not recorded which). All receptors derive from a human donor who was either an allogeneic HSCT recipient or a stem cell or donor lymphocyte infusion donor (not recorded which). It is not recorded whose cells these are; they may come from a transplant donor.

This clonotype occurred a few times. This chain joins TRBV11-2 and TRBJ2-7; TRBD1 matches 7 bases. This CDR3 is built from 13 residues. Per germline, CDR1 SGHAT and CDR2 FQNNGV. J was trimmed by 8 bases and V by 0 bases; bases with no gene match: 4. The CDR3 nucleotides are TGTGCCAGCAGCTTAGACACAGGGGCGAAGCAGTACTTC. This sequence encodes CASSLDTGAKQYF.

V gene TRBV7-2 combines with J gene TRBJ1-2; possible D gene TRBD1, 5 bases. Trimming took 5 bases from V and 13 from J, leaving 20 bases between them. The CDR3 runs to 13 residues. CDR1 is SGHTA and CDR2 is FQGNSA in the germline V gene. CDR3 residues: CASSQRQRLEGTF. The CDR3 coding sequence is TGTGCCAGCAGCCAAAGACAGAGATTGGAAGGCACCTTC.

The chain carries TRBV20-1 and TRBJ1-2; perhaps TRBD1 as D (6 bases). The ends were cut back, 8 bases at V and 8 bases at J, with 15 bases in the middle. Germline lookup yields CDR1 DFQATT and CDR2 SNEGSKA (reference sequence). This CDR3 has 11 amino acids. The CDR3 nucleotides are TGCAGTAGCATAGGGGGGAGAGGCTACACCTTC. This encodes CSSIGGRGYTF.

This clonotype was observed at least ten times. The gene calls are TRBV12-3 or TRBV12-4 and TRBJ2-2, with D possibly TRBD2 on 6 matching bases. This CDR3 contains 17 residues. V lost 3 bases and J lost 5, with 19 bases in between. CDR3 sequence (DNA): TGTGCCAGCAGTTTTGGTAGCGGAGTTAGGGTGACCGGGGAGCTGTTTTTT. This sequence encodes CASSFGSGVRVTGELFF.

This clonotype has ten or more counts. Mismatch with germline at one junction end may stem from a read error. This rearrangement joins TRBV29-1 to TRBJ2-2; no definite D call. The CDR3 is 13 amino acids. Germline lookup yields CDR1 SQVTM and CDR2 ANQGSEA. The CDR3 reads CSAEGRNTGELFF. The CDR3 nucleotides read TGCAGCGCTGAAGGCAGGAACACCGGGGAGCTGTTTTTT.

This clonotype was seen a handful of times. This sequence joins TRBV27 and TRBJ2-1; TRBD2 is a possible D gene (6 bases). The germline V gene encodes CDR1 MNHEY and CDR2 SMNVEV (reference sequence). The CDR3 has 16 amino acids. Trimming pared 2 bases from V and 5 bases from J, leaving 16 bases between. CDR3 coding DNA: TGTGCCAGCAGTTTAAGGCGGGGTCGGGCTGACAATGAGCAGTTCTTC. It yields the protein CASSLRRGRADNEQFF.

V gene TRBV20-1 combines with J gene TRBJ1-5; a weak D match, TRBD1 (6 bases). V was trimmed by 5 bases and J by 7 bases, leaving 15 bases between them. CDR1 DFQATT and CDR2 SNEGSKA come from the germline V gene (reference sequence). The CDR3 is made up of 13 amino acids. The CDR3 region has the DNA TGCAGTGCTTCGATTGGGGGCCTGCAGCCCCAGCATTTT. Protein product: CSASIGGLQPQHF.

The chain joins TRBV3-1 to TRBJ2-7; TRBD1 matches 7 bases. The CDR3 loop spans 14 amino acids. Germline CDR1 reads LGHDT; CDR2 reads YNNKEL (reference sequence). V gave up 5 bases and J gave up 0 bases; unmatched junction bases: 4. As DNA, the CDR3 is TGTGCCAGCAGCACCCGGGACAGCTCCTACGAGCAGTACTTC. This encodes CASSTRDSSYEQYF.

The rearrangement links TRBV4-2 to TRBJ1-1, with a tentative D call TRBD1 (5 bases). Trimming pared 0 bases from V and 5 bases from J, leaving 19 bases between. CDR1 and CDR2 from the germline V gene are LGHNA and YNFKEQ. This CDR3 is built from 17 residues. The CDR3 here is CASSQDPGRTWGTEAFF. CDR3 nucleotide sequence: TGTGCCAGCAGCCAAGATCCGGGGAGGACGTGGGGGACTGAAGCTTTCTTT.

The chain joins TRBV3-1 to TRBJ2-6, with D possibly matching TRBD2 (6 bases). V lost 1 base and J lost 1, with 17 bases in between. Germline V gene lookup returns CDR1 LGHDT and CDR2 YNNKEL (reference sequence). The CDR3 runs to 19 residues. The CDR3 spells CASSQALKILASGANVLTF. Here the CDR3 DNA reads TGTGCCAGCAGCCAAGCCCTAAAAATACTAGCATCTGGGGCCAACGTCCTGACTTTC. The variable domain in full, completed from reference TRBV3-1 and TRBJ2-6, reads DTAVSQTPKYLVTQMGNDKSIKCEQNLGHDTMYWYKQDSKKFLKIMFSYNNKELIINETVPNRFSPKSPDKAHLNLHINSLELGDSAVYFCASSQALKILASGANVLTFGAGSRLTVL.

The chain is built from TRBV7-2 and TRBJ2-3, with D hard to call. Trimming cost V 5 bases and J 4 bases, with 16 bases left between them. Germline V gene sequence: CDR1 SGHTA, CDR2 FQGNSA. The CDR3 covers 15 residues. CDR3 sequence (DNA): TGTGCCAGCAGCCTCCGGGCCCTTTACCCAGATACGCAGTATTTT. It specifies CASSLRALYPDTQYF.

This clonotype was counted a few times. The V gene is TRBV20-1, the J gene TRBJ1-2, with D unresolved. The CDR3 consists of 13 residues. Trimming took 0 bases from V and 2 from J, leaving 7 bases between them. Looked up from germline, CDR1 is DFQATT and CDR2 is SNEGSKA (reference sequence). CDR3 sequence: CSARDPGNYGYTF. The CDR3 DNA sequence: TGCAGTGCTAGAGATCCGGGAAACTATGGCTACACCTTC.

This clonotype was seen a few times. The chain recombines TRBV15 with TRBJ2-7, with 15 bases fitting TRBD2. This CDR3 contains 15 residues. After removal of 0 bases from V and 12 bases from J, the junction contained 6 bases not matched to a gene. Germline-derived CDR1 and CDR2 are LNHNV and YYDKDF (reference sequence). The DNA for the CDR3 is TGTGCCACCAGCAGAGATCGGACTAGCGGGGGGGCCAGGTACTTC. It codes for CATSRDRTSGGARYF. Full variable domain (outside the CDR3, taken from reference TRBV15 and TRBJ2-7): DAMVIQNPRYQVTQFGKPVTLSCSQTLNHNVMYWYQQKSSQAPKLLFHYYDKDFNNEADTPDNFQSRRPNTSFCFLDIRSPGLGDTAMYLCATSRDRTSGGARYFGPGTRLTVT.

This clonotype showed up just a few times. The chain recombines TRBV5-5 with TRBJ2-2; perhaps TRBD1 as D (5 bases). CDR3 length: 15 residues. Germline-derived CDR1 and CDR2 are SGHKS and YYEKEE (reference sequence). Trimming left V 5 bases short and J 0 bases short, with 11 bases between. CDR3 loop: CASRSETANTGELFF. CDR3 sequence (DNA): TGTGCCAGCAGAAGCGAGACAGCGAACACCGGGGAGCTGTTTTTT. Supplemented by reference TRBV5-5 and TRBJ2-2, the full variable domain reads DAGVTQSPTHLIKTRGQQVTLRCSPISGHKSVSWYQQVLGQGPQFIFQYYEKEERGRGNFPDRFSARQFPNYSSELNVNALLLGDSALYLCASRSETANTGELFFGEGSRLTVL.

The chain links TRBV20-1 to TRBJ1-5, with a tentative D call TRBD1 (5 bases). V dropped 5 bases and J dropped 7 bases, with 12 bases sitting between them. This CDR3 spans 12 amino acids. Germline-derived CDR1 and CDR2 are DFQATT and SNEGSKA (reference sequence). The CDR3 reads CSAHAGLQPQHF. The DNA for the CDR3 is TGCAGTGCTCATGCAGGGCTACAGCCCCAGCATTTT.

This clonotype was counted only a few times. The chain carries TRBV15 and TRBJ2-2, with a weak D call TRBD2 (6 bases). Germline V gives CDR1 LNHNV, CDR2 YYDKDF (reference sequence). This CDR3 has 17 residues. Trimming took 0 bases from V and 6 from J, leaving 17 bases between them. Written as DNA, the CDR3 is TGTGCCACCAGCAGAGATCTTGCGGGGAAGGGATCCGGGGAGCTGTTTTTT. This sequence encodes CATSRDLAGKGSGELFF.

The chain employs TRBV7-9 and TRBJ2-7; unclear D gene. Germline assignment: CDR1 SEHNR and CDR2 FQNEAQ (reference sequence). This CDR3 spans 15 amino acids. V lost 5 bases to trimming and J lost 2 bases, with 16 bases between them. Here the CDR3 DNA reads TGTGCCAGCAGCACCCATTTTGGGCCTCCCTACGAGCAGTACTTC. The encoded protein is CASSTHFGPPYEQYF.

The V and J genes are TRBV3-1 and TRBJ2-5; TRBD2 agrees at 13 bases. J gave up 4 bases and V 0 bases, and 5 bases lay outside the gene matches. Looked up from germline, CDR1 is LGHDT and CDR2 is YNNKEL (reference sequence). The CDR3 consists of 17 residues. In DNA form, the CDR3 reads TGTGCCAGCAGCCAAGAACCACTAGCGGGAGGGTTAGAGACCCAGTACTTC. This translates into CASSQEPLAGGLETQYF.

This clonotype was observed many times. The genes are TRBV20-1 and TRBJ2-7; D may be TRBD2 (6 bases). The CDR3 is made up of 13 amino acids. Looked up from germline, CDR1 is DFQATT and CDR2 is SNEGSKA (reference sequence). Trimming pared 3 bases from V and 4 bases from J, leaving 13 bases between. The CDR3 region is CSAREGLGYEQYF. For the CDR3, the DNA is TGCAGTGCTAGGGAGGGGCTAGGGTACGAGCAGTACTTC.

The genes are TRBV24-1 and TRBJ2-2; possible D gene TRBD1, 6 bases. Trimming stripped 9 bases from V and 7 bases from J, with 8 bases between. Looked up from germline, CDR1 is KGHDR and CDR2 is SFDVKD. The CDR3 consists of 11 residues. The CDR3 loop reads CATGTLGELFF. CDR3 nucleotide sequence: TGTGCCACCGGGACACTCGGGGAGCTGTTTTTT.